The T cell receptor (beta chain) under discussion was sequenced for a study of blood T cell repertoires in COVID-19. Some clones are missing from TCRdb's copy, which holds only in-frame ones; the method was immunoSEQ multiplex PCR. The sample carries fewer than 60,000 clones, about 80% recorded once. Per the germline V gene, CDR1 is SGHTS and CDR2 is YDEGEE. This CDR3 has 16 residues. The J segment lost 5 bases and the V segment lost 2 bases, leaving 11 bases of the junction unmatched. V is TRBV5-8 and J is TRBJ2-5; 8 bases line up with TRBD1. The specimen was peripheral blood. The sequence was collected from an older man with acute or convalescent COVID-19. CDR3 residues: CASSFRGQSYRETQYF. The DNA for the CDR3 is TGTGCCAGCAGCTTCAGGGGGCAGTCATACAGGGAGACCCAGTACTTC. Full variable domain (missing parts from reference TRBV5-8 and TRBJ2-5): EAGVTQSPTHLIKTRGQQATLRCSPISGHTSVYWYQQALGLGLQFLLWYDEGEERNRGNFPPRFSGRQFPNYSSELNVNALELEDSALYLCASSFRGQSYRETQYFGPGTRLLVL.